This T cell receptor beta chain stems from a study of T cells in Graves' hyperthyroidism and ophthalmopathy. From RNA transcripts, TCR beta CDR3 regions were amplified. The HTBI primer set was used in a first-round RT-PCR of the TCR CDR3. TCRdb re-derived calls from the multiplex PCR reads in MiXCR, one entry per CDR3 protein. The sample yields 300,000 to 450,000 distinct CDR3 sequences, approximately 18% seen once. The sample holds many counts of this clonotype. V dropped 1 base and J dropped 2 bases, with 8 bases sitting between them. Germline-derived CDR1 and CDR2 are MGHRA and YSYEKL. CDR3 size: 14 residues. Patients between 18 and 65 years old had hyperthyroidism, newly diagnosed and lasting under 2 months.

Sample: blood. The receptor was isolated from a woman aged 30 to 39 with Graves' hyperthyroidism that later progressed to Graves' ophthalmopathy. The V call is TRBV4-1, the J call TRBJ1-1; possible D gene TRBD1, 6 bases. The CDR3: CASSQVQGNTEAFF. CDR3 coding DNA: TGCGCCAGCAGCCAAGTACAGGGAAACACTGAAGCTTTCTTT.